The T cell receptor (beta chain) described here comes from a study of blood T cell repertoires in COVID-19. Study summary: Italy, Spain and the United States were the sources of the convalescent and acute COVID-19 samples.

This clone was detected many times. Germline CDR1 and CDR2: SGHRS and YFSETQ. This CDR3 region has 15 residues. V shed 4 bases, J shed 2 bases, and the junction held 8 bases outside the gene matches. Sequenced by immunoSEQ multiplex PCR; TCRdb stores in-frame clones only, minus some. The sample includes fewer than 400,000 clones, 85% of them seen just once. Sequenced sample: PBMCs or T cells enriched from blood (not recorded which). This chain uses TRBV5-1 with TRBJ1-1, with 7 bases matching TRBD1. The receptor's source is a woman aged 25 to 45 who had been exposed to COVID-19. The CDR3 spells CASSPLGQTNTEAFF. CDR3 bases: TGCGCCAGCAGCCCGCTGGGACAGACTAACACTGAAGCTTTCTTT.